This T cell receptor (beta chain) comes out of a study of blood T cell repertoires in COVID-19. Profiling relied on immunoSEQ multiplex PCR, and the TCRdb table lists in-frame clones only, not all of them. Of under 250,000 clones detected, approximately 80% appear once; the ten largest clones hold 13%. The germline V gene has CDR1 SGHVS and CDR2 FNYEAQ. The CDR3 spans 13 residues. V lost 7 bases and J lost 4, with 14 bases in between. Source material: peripheral blood. This TCR came from a human donor in a cohort sampled during active COVID-19. The rearrangement links TRBV7-6 to TRBJ2-7; TRBD2 might be the D (6 bases). The CDR3 here is CASNWGVGYEQYF. The CDR3 coding sequence is TGTGCCAGCAATTGGGGGGTGGGGTACGAGCAGTACTTC.